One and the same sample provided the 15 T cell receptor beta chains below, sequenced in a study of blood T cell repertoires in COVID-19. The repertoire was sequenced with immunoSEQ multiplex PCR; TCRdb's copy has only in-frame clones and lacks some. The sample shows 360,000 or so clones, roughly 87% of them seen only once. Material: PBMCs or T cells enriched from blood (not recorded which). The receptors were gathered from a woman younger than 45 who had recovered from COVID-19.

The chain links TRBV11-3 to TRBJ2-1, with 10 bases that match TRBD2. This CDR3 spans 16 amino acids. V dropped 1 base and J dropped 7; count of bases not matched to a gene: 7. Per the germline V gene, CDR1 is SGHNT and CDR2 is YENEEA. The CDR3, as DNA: TGTGCCAGCAGCTTAGGTGGGACTAGCGCACGAAATGAGCAGTTCTTC. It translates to CASSLGGTSARNEQFF.

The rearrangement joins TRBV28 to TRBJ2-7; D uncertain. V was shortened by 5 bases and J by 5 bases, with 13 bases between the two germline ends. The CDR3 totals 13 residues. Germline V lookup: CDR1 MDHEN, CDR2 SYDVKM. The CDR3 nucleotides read TGTGCCAGCAGTACTCGGAGAGTCCACGAGCAGTACTTC. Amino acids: CASSTRRVHEQYF.

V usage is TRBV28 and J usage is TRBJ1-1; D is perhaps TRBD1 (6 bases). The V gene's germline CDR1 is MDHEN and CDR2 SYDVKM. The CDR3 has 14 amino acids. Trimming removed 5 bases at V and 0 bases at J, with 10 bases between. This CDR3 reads CASSPGQVNTEAFF. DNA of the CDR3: TGTGCCAGCAGTCCGGGACAAGTGAACACTGAAGCTTTCTTT.

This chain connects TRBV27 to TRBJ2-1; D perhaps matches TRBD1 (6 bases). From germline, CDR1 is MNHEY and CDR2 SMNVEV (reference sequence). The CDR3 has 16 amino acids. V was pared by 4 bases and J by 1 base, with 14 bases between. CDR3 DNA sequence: TGTGCCAGCAGTTCGTGGACAGCTATTTCCTACAATGAGCAGTTCTTC. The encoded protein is CASSSWTAISYNEQFF.

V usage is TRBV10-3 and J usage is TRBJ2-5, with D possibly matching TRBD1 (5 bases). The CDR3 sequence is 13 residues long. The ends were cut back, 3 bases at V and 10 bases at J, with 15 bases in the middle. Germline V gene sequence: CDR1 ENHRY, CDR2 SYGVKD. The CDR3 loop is CAISESDSQGQYF. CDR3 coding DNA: TGTGCCATCAGTGAATCCGACAGTCAGGGCCAGTACTTC.

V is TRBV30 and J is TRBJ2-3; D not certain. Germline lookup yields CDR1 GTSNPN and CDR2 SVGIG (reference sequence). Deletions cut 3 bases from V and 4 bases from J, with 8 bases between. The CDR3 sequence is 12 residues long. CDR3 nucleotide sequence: TGTGCCTGGAGCGTTGTCGCAGATACGCAGTATTTT. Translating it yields CAWSVVADTQYF. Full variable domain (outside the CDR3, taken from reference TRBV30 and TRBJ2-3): SQTIHQWPATLVQPVGSPLSLECTVEGTSNPNLYWYRQAAGRGLQLLFYSVGIGQISSEVPQNLSASRPQDRQFILSSKKLLLSDSGFYLCAWSVVADTQYFGPGTRLTVL.

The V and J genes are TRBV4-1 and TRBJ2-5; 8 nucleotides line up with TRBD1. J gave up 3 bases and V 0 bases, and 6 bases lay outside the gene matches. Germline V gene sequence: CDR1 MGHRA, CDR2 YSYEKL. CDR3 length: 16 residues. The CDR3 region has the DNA TGCGCCAGCAGCCAAGAGAGGTGGGGACAGGAAGAGACCCAGTACTTC. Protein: CASSQERWGQEETQYF.

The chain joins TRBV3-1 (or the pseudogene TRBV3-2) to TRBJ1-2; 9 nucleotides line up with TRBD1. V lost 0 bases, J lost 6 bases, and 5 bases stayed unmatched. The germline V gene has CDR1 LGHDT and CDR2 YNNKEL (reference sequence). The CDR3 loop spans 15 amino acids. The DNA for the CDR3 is TGTGCCAGCAGCCAAGACATACAGGGGGCGGATGGCTACACCTTC. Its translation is CASSQDIQGADGYTF.

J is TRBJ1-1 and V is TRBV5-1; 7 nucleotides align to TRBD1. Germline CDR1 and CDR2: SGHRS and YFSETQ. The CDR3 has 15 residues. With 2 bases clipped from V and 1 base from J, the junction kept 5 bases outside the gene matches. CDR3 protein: CASSLQGPTNTEAFF. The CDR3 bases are TGCGCCAGCAGCTTACAGGGGCCGACGAACACTGAAGCTTTCTTT.

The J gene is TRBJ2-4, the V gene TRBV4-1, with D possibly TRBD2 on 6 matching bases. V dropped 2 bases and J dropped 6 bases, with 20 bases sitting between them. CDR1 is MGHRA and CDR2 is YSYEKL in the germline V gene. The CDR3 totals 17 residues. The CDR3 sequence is CASSQPTAPERVNIQYF. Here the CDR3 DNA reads TGCGCCAGCAGCCAACCGACCGCTCCGGAGCGGGTAAACATTCAGTACTTC.

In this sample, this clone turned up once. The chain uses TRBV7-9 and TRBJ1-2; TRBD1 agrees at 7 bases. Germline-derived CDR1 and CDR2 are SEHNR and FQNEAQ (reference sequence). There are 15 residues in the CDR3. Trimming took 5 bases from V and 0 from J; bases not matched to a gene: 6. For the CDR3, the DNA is TGTGCCAGCAGCCCTCGGGACAGACCTAACTATGGCTACACCTTC. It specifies CASSPRDRPNYGYTF.

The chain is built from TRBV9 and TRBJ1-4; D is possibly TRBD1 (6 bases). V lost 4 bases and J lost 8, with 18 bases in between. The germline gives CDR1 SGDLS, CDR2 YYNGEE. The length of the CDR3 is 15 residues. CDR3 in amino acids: CASSTLGGGSEKLFF. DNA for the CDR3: TGTGCCAGCAGCACCCTGGGAGGGGGAAGCGAAAAACTGTTTTTT.

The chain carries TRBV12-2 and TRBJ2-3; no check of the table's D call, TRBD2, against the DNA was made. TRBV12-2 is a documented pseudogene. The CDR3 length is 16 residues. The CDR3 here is CASRLTSGRDTDTQYF. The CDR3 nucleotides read TGTGCAAGTCGCTTAACTAGCGGGAGGGACACAGATACGCAGTATTTT.

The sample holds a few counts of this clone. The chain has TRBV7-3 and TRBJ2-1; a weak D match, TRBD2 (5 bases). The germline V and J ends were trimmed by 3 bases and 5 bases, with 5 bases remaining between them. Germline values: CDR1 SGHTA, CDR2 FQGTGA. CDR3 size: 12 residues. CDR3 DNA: TGTGCCAGCAGCTTGACTAACAATGAGCAGTTCTTC. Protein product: CASSLTNNEQFF.

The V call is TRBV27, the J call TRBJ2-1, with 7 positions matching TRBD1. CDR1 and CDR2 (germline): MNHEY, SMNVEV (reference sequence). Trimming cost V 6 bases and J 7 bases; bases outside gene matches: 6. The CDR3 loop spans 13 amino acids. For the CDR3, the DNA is TGTGCCAGCAGCCTACAGGGGAATAATGAGCAGTTCTTC. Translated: CASSLQGNNEQFF.